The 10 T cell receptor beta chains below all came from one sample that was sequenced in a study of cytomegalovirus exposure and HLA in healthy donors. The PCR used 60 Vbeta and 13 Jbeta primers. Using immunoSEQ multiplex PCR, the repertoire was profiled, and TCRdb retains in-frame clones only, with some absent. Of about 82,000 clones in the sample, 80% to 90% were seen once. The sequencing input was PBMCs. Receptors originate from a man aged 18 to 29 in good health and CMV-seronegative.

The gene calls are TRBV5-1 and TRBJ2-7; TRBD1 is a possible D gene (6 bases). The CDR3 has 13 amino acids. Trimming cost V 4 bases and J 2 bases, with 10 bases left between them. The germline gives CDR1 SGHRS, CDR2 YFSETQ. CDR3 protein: CASSRDTAYEQYF. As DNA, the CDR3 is TGCGCCAGCAGCAGGGACACGGCCTACGAGCAGTACTTC.

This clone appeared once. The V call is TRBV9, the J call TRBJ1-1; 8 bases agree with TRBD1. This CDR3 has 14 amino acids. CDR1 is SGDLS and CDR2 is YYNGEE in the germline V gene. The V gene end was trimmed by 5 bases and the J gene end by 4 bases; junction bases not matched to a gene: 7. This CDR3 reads CASSQDRGSTEAFF. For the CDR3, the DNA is TGTGCCAGCAGTCAAGACAGGGGCAGCACTGAAGCTTTCTTT.

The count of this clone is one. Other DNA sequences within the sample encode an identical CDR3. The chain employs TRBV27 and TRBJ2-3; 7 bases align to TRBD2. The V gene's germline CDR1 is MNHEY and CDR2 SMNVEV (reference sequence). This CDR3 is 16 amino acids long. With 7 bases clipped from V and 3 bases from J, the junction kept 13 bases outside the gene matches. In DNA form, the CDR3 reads TGTGCCAGCACCTTAACCGGGCGCGGGAGAACAGATACGCAGTATTTT. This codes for CASTLTGRGRTDTQYF.

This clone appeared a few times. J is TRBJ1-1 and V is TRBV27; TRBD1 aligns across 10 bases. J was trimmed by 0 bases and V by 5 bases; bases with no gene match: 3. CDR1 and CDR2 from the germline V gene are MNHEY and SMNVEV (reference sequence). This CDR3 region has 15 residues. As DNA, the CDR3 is TGTGCCAGCAGTCGGGACAGGGGCGTGAACACTGAAGCTTTCTTT. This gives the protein CASSRDRGVNTEAFF.

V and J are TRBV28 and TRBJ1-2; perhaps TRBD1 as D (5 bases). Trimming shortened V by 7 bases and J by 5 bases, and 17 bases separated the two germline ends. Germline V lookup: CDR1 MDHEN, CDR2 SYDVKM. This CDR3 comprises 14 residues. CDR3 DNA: TGTGCCAGCAATTCCCGGGCAGGGCTATATGGCTACACCTTC. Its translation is CASNSRAGLYGYTF.

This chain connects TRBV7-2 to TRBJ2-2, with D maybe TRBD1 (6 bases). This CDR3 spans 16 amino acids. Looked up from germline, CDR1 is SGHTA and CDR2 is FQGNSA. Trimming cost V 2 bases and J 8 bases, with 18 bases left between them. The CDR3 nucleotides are TGTGCCAGCAGCTTAAAAGGACAGAGGATAGCAGGGGAGCTGTTTTTT. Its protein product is CASSLKGQRIAGELFF.

The CDR3 region has the DNA TGTGCCAGCAGCGTAGGACTAGCGACCGGGGAGCTGTTTTTT. It codes for CASSVGLATGELFF. The genes are TRBV9 and TRBJ2-2; 8 nucleotides line up with TRBD2. The germline V gene encodes CDR1 SGDLS and CDR2 YYNGEE. After removal of 0 bases from V and 5 bases from J, the junction contained 0 bases not matched to a gene. The CDR3 extends over 14 amino acids. The variable domain in full, completed from reference TRBV9 and TRBJ2-2, reads DSGVTQTPKHLITATGQRVTLRCSPRSGDLSVYWYQQSLDQGLQFLIQYYNGEERAKGNILERFSAQQFPDLHSELNLSSLELGDSALYFCASSVGLATGELFFGEGSRLTVL.

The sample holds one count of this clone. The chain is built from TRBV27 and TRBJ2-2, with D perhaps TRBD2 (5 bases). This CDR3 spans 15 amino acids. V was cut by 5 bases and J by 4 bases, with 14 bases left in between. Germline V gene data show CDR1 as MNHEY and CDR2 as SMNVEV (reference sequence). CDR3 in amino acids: CASSLGLLGTGELFF. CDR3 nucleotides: TGTGCCAGCAGTCTAGGACTCTTAGGCACCGGGGAGCTGTTTTTT.

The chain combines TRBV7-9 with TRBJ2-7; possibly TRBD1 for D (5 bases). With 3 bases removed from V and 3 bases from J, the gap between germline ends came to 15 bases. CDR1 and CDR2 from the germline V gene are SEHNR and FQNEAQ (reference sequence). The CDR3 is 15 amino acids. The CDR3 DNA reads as TGTGCCAGCAGCTTGTGGGGCAGCCCCAACTACGAGCAGTACTTC. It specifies CASSLWGSPNYEQYF. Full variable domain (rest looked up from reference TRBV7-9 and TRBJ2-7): DTGVSQNPRHKITKRGQNVTFRCDPISEHNRLYWYRQTLGQGPEFLTYFQNEAQLEKSRLLSDRFSAERPKGSFSTLEIQRTEQGDSAMYLCASSLWGSPNYEQYFGPGTRLTVT.

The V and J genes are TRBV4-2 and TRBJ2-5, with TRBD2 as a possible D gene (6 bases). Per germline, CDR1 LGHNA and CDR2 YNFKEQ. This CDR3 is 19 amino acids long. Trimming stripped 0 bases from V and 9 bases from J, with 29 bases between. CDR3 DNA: TGTGCCAGCAGCCAAGAGATTCTAGGCGACTCAGGACTGGTAGCGGCCCAGTACTTC. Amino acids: CASSQEILGDSGLVAAQYF.